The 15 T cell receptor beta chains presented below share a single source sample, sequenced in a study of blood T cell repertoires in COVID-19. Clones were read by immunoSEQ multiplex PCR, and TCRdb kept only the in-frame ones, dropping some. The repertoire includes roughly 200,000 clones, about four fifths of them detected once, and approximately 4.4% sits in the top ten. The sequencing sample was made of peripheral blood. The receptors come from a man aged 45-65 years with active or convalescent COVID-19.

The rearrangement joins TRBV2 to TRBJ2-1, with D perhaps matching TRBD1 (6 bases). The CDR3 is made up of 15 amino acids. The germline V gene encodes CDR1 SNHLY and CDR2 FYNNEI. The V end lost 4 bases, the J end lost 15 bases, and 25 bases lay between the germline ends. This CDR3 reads CASSVLAGDIPRGFF. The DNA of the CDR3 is TGTGCCAGCAGTGTGTTGGCAGGTGATATACCCAGGGGGTTCTTC.

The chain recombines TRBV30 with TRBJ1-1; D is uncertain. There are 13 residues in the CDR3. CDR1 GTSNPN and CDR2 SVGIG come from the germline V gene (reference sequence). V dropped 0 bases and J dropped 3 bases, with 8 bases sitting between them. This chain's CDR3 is CAWSVMRDTEAFF. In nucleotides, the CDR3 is TGTGCCTGGAGTGTAATGAGGGACACTGAAGCTTTCTTT.

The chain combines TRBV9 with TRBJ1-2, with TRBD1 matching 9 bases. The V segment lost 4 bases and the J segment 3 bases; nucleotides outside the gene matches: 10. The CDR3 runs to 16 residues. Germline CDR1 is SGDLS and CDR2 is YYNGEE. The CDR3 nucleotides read TGTGCCAGCAGCAACCCCGGGACAGGGAGCCACTATGGCTACACCTTC. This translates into CASSNPGTGSHYGYTF. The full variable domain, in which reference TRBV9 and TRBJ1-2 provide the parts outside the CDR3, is DSGVTQTPKHLITATGQRVTLRCSPRSGDLSVYWYQQSLDQGLQFLIQYYNGEERAKGNILERFSAQQFPDLHSELNLSSLELGDSALYFCASSNPGTGSHYGYTFGSGTRLTVV.

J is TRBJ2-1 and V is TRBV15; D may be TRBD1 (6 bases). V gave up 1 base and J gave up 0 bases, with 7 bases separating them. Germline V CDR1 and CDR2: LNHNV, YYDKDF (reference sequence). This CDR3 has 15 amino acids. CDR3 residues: CATSRVQGSYNEQFF. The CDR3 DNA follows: TGTGCCACCAGCAGAGTACAGGGCTCCTACAATGAGCAGTTCTTC.

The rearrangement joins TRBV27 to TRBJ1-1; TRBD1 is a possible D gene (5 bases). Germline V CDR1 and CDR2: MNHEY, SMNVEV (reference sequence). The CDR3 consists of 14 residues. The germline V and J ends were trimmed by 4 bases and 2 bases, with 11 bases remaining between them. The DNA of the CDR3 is TGTGCCAGCAGTTCTTTAGGGGTCAACACTGAAGCTTTCTTT. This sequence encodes CASSSLGVNTEAFF.

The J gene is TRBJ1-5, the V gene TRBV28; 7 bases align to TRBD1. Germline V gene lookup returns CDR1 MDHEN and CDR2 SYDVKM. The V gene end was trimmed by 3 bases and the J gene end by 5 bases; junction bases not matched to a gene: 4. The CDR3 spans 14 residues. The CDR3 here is CASSLTGSYQPQHF. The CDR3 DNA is TGTGCCAGCAGTTTGACAGGGAGTTATCAGCCCCAGCATTTT.

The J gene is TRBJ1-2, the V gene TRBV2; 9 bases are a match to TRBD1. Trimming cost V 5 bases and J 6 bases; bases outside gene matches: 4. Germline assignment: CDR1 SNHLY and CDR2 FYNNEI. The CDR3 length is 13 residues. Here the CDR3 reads CASSPDRGHGYTF. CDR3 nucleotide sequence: TGTGCCAGCAGTCCGGACAGGGGCCATGGCTACACCTTC.

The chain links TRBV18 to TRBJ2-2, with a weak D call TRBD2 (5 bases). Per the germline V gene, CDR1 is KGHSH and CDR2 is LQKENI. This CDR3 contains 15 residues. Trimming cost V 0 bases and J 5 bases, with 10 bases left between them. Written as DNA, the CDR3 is TGTGCCAGCTCACCACCCGGGAACCCAACCGGGGAGCTGTTTTTT. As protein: CASSPPGNPTGELFF.

CDR3 loop: CASSSTGQGLGEQFF. The DNA for the CDR3 is TGTGCCAGCAGCTCCACGGGACAGGGGTTGGGTGAGCAGTTCTTC. The chain recombines TRBV7-3 with TRBJ2-1, with TRBD1 matching over 10 bases. J lost 9 bases, V lost 4 bases, and 9 bases had no gene match. Per the germline V gene, CDR1 is SGHTA and CDR2 is FQGTGA. The CDR3 length is 15 residues.

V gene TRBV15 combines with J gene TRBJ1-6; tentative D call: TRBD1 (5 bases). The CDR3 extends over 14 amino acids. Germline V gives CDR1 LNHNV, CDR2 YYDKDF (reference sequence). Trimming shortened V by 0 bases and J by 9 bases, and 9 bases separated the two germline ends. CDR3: CATSRDGGSSPLHF. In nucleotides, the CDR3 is TGTGCCACCAGCAGAGATGGGGGGAGTTCACCCCTCCACTTT.

The CDR3 is CASSQDRGAKSGYTF. CDR3 nucleotides: TGTGCCAGCAGCCAAGATCGCGGAGCGAAGAGTGGCTACACCTTC. V gene TRBV14 combines with J gene TRBJ1-2; D gene ambiguous. This CDR3 contains 15 residues. V shed 0 bases and J shed 7 bases, with 15 bases lying between them. CDR1 is SGHDN and CDR2 is FVKESK in the germline V gene.

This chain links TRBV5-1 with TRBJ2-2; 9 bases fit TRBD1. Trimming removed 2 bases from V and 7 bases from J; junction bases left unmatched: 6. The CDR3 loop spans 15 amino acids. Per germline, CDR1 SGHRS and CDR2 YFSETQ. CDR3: CASSFGQGIVGELFF. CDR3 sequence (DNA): TGCGCCAGCAGCTTTGGACAGGGGATAGTCGGGGAGCTGTTTTTT.

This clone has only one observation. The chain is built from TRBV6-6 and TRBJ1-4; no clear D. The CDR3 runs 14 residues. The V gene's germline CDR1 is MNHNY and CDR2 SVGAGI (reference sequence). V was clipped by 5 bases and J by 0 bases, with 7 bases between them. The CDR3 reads CASSLSATNEKLFF. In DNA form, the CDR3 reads TGTGCCAGCAGTCTCAGTGCAACTAATGAAAAACTGTTTTTT.

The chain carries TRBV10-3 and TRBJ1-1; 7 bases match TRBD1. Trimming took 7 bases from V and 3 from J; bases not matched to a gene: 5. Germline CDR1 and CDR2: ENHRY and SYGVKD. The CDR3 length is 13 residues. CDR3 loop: CAINQGGDTEAFF. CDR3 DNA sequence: TGTGCCATCAATCAGGGGGGAGACACTGAAGCTTTCTTT.

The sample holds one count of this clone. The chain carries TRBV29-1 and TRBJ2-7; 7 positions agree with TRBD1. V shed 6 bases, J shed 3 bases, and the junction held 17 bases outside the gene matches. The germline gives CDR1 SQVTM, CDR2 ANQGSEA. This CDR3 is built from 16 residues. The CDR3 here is CSVVMPTGLRDYEQYF. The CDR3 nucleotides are TGCAGCGTGGTCATGCCGACAGGGTTAAGGGACTACGAGCAGTACTTC.